This T cell receptor (beta chain) was retrieved from a study of T cells in Graves' hyperthyroidism and ophthalmopathy (dated by TCRdb to about 2019). Study-wide context: Peripheral blood samples were taken at the time of initial diagnosis, prior to any treatment. A discovery cohort of about a hundred patients, about 43 with Graves' ophthalmopathy and 55 to 60 with stable Graves' hyperthyroidism, was used to find distinguishing TCR V-J signatures. Prospective prediction of ophthalmopathy was tested in an independent validation cohort consisting of fewer than 20 hyperthyroidism patients and some 16 patients who later progressed to ophthalmopathy. The 90 to 100 discovery patients were randomly divided into training and test sets at a 7:3 ratio. Thyroid tissue and blood T-cell repertoires from about 6 Graves' hyperthyroidism patients were also compared in the study. Following sampling, methimazole starting at 30 mg daily was given to hyperthyroidism patients, and high-dose intravenous methylprednisolone was given to ophthalmopathy patients. According to the paper, TCR Vbeta CDR3 sequencing was carried out on 135 peripheral blood samples, which came from fewer than 50 ophthalmopathy, approximately 78 hyperthyroidism and roughly 17 progressor patients. The study at large found these results: No statistical method was used to fix the sample size in advance, and group allocation was not hidden from the investigators. Most expanded thyroid clonotypes (frequency above 0.001) were also detected in blood, suggesting blood repertoires may reflect thyroid immune responses. A model built on a 13 V-J signature distinguished ophthalmopathy from stable hyperthyroidism, reaching around 90% sensitivity and 81.08% specificity in cross-validation and 80%/75% in testing. During validation, the model predicted progression to ophthalmopathy a median of about 6.5 months ahead of onset, with 70.59% sensitivity and almost 75% specificity.

Amplification of TCR beta CDR3 regions was carried out from RNA transcripts. The TCR CDR3 was subjected to a first round of RT-PCR using the HTBI primer set and the Qiagen OneStep RT-PCR kit. Libraries were constructed in a second round of multiplex PCR, after which size selection and purification were carried out. Sequencing of the libraries was done on an Illumina HiSeq2000 using paired-end 100 bp reads. On the authors' methods: SOAPnuke was used to process the raw data, with reads discarded if the reads contained adapters or uncalled bases, had a mean Phred below 15, or lacked an exact constant-primer or identifier match. High-quality paired reads were merged with COPE v1.2.5, and unique nucleotide sequences were defined as clonotypes. Clonotypes were aligned to IMGT TRBV, TRBD and TRBJ reference segments using MiTCR v1.1. The analysis was restricted to V-J combinations with a frequency above 0.0001, which together covered 98% to 99.2% of the repertoires. A TCS score was defined as the ratio of F50 (clonal expansion) to E x V (chaos), with BLOSUM62-based TCRdist applied between CDR3 peptides within each V-J. Welch's t-statistics and random forest reduced roughly 530 V-J features to roughly 13, which were used in a naive Bayes classifier (R e1071). The public reads were run again by TCRdb, first through fastp at Q25 and then through MiXCR, and only productive beta chains were kept. Rows with one shared CDR3 protein collapse into an entry with the most common genes and DNA. It is TCRdb's table, rather than the study itself, that gives the V and J calls and clone size. The sample includes more than 550,000 distinct CDR3 sequences, with 15% to 20% observed a single time. The leading ten clones occupy around 16% of the sample.

Graves' hyperthyroidism was defined as stable when no progression to ophthalmopathy occurred over 18 months of follow-up. Hyperthyroidism patients were aged 18 to 65 years and newly diagnosed, with disease duration of less than 2 months. Any patient with an uncontrolled infection, another autoimmune disease, pregnancy or lactation was excluded. Clinical symptoms, serum thyroxine and TRAb, thyroid ultrasound, and orbital computed tomography formed the basis for the diagnoses. PBMCs were separated from about 10 ml of fresh peripheral blood using Ficoll-Paque density gradient centrifugation. Total RNA was extracted with Trizol reagent, and quality was checked on an Agilent 2100 Bioanalyzer. The CDR3, cysteine through phenylalanine, is 11 amino acids long. This entry keeps only the CDR3 DNA: 33 bases, framed from base 1. V gives up 7 bases and J gives up 11 bases, and the segment between their germline ends measures 14 bases. The germline V gene gives CDR1 as MNHNS and CDR2 as SASEGT.

This clonotype appeared many times. Its binding antigen is unknown. No base-level quality is on record; no much larger clone is a single base apart. The sequence is built from TRBV6-1 and TRBJ1-1, and TRBD1 may be the D gene, going by 5 matching bases. The sequence derives from a man over 45 with Graves' hyperthyroidism. Material: blood. The DNA reads TGTGCCAGCATTAACGGGGGAAGGGCTTTCTTT. Translated, it gives CASINGGRAFF.